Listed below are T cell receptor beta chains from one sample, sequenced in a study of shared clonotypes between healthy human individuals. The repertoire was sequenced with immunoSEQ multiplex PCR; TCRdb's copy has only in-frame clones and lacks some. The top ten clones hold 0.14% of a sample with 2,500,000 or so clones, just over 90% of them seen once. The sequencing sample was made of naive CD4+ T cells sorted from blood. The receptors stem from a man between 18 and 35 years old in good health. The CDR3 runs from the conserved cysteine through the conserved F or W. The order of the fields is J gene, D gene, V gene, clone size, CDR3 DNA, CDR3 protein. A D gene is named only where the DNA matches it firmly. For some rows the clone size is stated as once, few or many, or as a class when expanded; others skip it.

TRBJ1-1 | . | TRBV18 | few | TGTGCCAGCTCGACAGATATGAACACTGAAGCTTTCTTT | CASSTDMNTEAFF
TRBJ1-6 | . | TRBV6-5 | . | TGTGCCAGCAGTTACGACTATAATTCACCCCTCCACTTT | CASSYDYNSPLHF
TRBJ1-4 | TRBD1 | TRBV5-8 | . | TGTGCCACCGGGAGAGAGGACAGGAATGAAAAACTGTTTTTT | CATGREDRNEKLFF
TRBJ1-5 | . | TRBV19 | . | TGTGCCAGTAGCCAGGACAGCCGCCCTTATAGCAATCAGCCCCAGCATTTT | CASSQDSRPYSNQPQHF
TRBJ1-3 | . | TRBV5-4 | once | TGTGCCAGCAGCTTGGATCCCTCTGGAAACACCATATATTTT | CASSLDPSGNTIYF
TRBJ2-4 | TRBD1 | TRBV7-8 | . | TGTGCCAGCAGCCAAGACAGGGCGGTAAACATTCAGTACTTC | CASSQDRAVNIQYF
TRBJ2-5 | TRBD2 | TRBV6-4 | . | TGTGCCAGCAGTGAAATAGCGGGAGGAGTAAGAGAGACCCAGTACTTC | CASSEIAGGVRETQYF
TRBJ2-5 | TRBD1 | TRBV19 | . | TGTGCCAGTAGTGTTACCGGGACAGGGGGAGAGACCCAGTACTTC | CASSVTGTGGETQYF
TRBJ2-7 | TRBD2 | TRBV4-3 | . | TGCGCCAGCAGCCAAGACCTTCTCCCGGGACTAGCGGGAGAGCCATACGAGCAGTACTTC | CASSQDLLPGLAGEPYEQYF
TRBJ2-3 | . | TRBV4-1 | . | TGCGCCAGCAGCCAACAGACTAGCACAGATACGCAGTATTTT | CASSQQTSTDTQYF
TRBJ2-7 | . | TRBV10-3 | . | TGTGCCATCAAACGGGACAACTCCTACGAGCAGTACTTC | CAIKRDNSYEQYF
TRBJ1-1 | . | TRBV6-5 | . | TGTGCCAGCGGCCTGGGTGGAGGGAACACTGAAGCTTTCTTT | CASGLGGGNTEAFF
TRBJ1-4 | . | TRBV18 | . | TGTGCCAGCTCACCGACGAATGAAAAACTGTTTTTT | CASSPTNEKLFF
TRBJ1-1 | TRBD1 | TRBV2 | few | TGTGCCAGCAACAGGGGGAGGACTGAAGCTTTCTTT | CASNRGRTEAFF
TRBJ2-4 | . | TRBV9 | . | TGTGCCACCAATGCGAACATTCAGTACTTC | CATNANIQYF
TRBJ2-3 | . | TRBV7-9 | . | TGTGCCAGCAGTCCCCGGTGGGACGACACAGATACGCAGTATTTT | CASSPRWDDTDTQYF
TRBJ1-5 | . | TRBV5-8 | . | TGTGCCAGCAGCCCAGAGAATCAGCCCCAGCATTTT | CASSPENQPQHF
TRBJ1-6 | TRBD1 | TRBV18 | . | TGTGCCAGCTCACCGCTTACAGGGGGGGTTGATTCACCCCTCCACTTT | CASSPLTGGVDSPLHF
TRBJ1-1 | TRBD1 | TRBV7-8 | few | TGTGCCAGCAGCTTAGGAGGACAGGGATTAGGCACTGAAGCTTTCTTT | CASSLGGQGLGTEAFF
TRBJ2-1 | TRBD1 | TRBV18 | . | TGTGCCAGCTCAGCAAATCCCGGGACAGGGAATGAGCAGTTCTTC | CASSANPGTGNEQFF
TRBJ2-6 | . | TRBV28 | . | TGTGCCAGCAGTTTCGCGGAGGGGGCCTCTGGGGCCAACGTCCTGACTTTC | CASSFAEGASGANVLTF
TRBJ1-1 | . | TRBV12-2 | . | TGTGCAAGTCGCTTAGCGTCCTTAGGAGAGAACACTGAAGCTTTCTTT | CASRLASLGENTEAFF
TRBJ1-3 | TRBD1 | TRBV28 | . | TGTGCCAGCAGTTTACCCCCAGGGGGCGCGGGTGGAAACACCATATATTTT | CASSLPPGGAGGNTIYF
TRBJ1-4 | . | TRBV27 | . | TGTGCCAGCAGTTCCATCTTGGGATCGTTCTGGGCCAGGGTGTATGAAAAACTGTTTTTT | CASSSILGSFWARVYEKLFF
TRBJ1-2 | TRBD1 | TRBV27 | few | TGTGCCAGCAGGGACGGACAGGGGTCGGGTGGCTACACCTTC | CASRDGQGSGGYTF
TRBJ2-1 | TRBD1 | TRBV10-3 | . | TGTGCCATCACAGGGGGTCGCTACAATGAGCAGTTCTTC | CAITGGRYNEQFF
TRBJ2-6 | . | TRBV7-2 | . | TGTGCCAGCAGAGACCCTGGGGCCAACGTCCTGACTTTC | CASRDPGANVLTF
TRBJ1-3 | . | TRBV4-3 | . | TGCGCCAGCAGCCCCGCCGCGGGCAGCTCTGGAAACACCATATATTTT | CASSPAAGSSGNTIYF
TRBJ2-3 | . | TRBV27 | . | TGTGCCAGCAGTTTCGGTGGGGCCGGTACGCAGTATTTT | CASSFGGAGTQYF
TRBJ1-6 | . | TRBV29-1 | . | TGCAGCGTTGTATCCAGGGGAAGTTCACCCCTCCACTTT | CSVVSRGSSPLHF
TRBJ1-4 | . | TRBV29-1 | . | TGCAGCGCGACTGGACAGTTTAATGAAAAACTGTTTTTT | CSATGQFNEKLFF
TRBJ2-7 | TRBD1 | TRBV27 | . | TGTGCCAGCAGTTCCAGACAGGGAGTAGGACCGAGAGAGCAGTACTTC | CASSSRQGVGPREQYF
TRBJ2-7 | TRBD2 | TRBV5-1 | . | TGCGCCAGCAGCGCGGGACTAGCGTTCTCCTACGAGCAGTACTTC | CASSAGLAFSYEQYF
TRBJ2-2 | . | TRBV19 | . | TGTGCCAGTAGTATCCGGGGGCAGAACGGGGAGCTGTTTTTT | CASSIRGQNGELFF
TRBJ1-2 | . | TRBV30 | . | TGTGCCTGGAGTGCAGGTGGGGGTGACTATGGCTACACCTTC | CAWSAGGGDYGYTF
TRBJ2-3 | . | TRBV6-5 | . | TGTGCCAGCAGTTACTCGTCAGGAGGCACAGATACGCAGTATTTT | CASSYSSGGTDTQYF
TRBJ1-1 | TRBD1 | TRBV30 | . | TGTGCCTGGAGTCGAAGGGGGCTGAACACTGAAGCTTTCTTT | CAWSRRGLNTEAFF